The 23 T cell receptor beta chains given below trace back to one sample, sequenced in a study of early T cells in non-severe SARS-CoV-2 infection. Each CDR3 protein gets one entry after TCRdb re-called the 5' RACE reads with MiXCR. The table lists fewer than 30,000 distinct CDR3 sequences, roughly 4.5% of them singletons, with roughly 5.5% in the top ten. What was sequenced was whole blood. These receptors all come from an adult who was a healthcare worker with PCR-confirmed SARS-CoV-2 infection or an uninfected control (not recorded which).

This clonotype was seen at least ten times. The V gene is TRBV7-2, the J gene TRBJ1-5; no reliable D call. Germline V gene lookup returns CDR1 SGHTA and CDR2 FQGNSA. With 6 bases removed from V and 6 bases from J, the gap between germline ends came to 9 bases. The CDR3 has 12 residues. The DNA of the CDR3 is TGTGCCAGCAGGCGGAGGGTTCAGCCCCAGCATTTT. Its protein is CASRRRVQPQHF.

Ten or more counts support this clonotype. The V call is TRBV7-8, the J call TRBJ1-1; D not certain. V lost 1 base and J 1 base, leaving 7 bases between the germline ends. The CDR3 totals 14 residues. Germline V CDR1 and CDR2: SGHVS, FQNEAQ. CDR3 DNA sequence: TGTGCCAGCAGCTTAGGCGCAGCGAACACTGAAGCTTTCTTT. Translating gives CASSLGAANTEAFF. Combining the CDR3 with reference TRBV7-8 and TRBJ1-1 gives the whole variable domain GAGVSQSPRYKVAKRGQDVALRCDPISGHVSLFWYQQALGQGPEFLTYFQNEAQLDKSGLPSDRFFAERPEGSVSTLKIQRTQQEDSAVYLCASSLGAANTEAFFGQGTRLTVV.

As for this clonotype: This may be a read error, as it is one base from a much larger clone. The V and J genes are TRBV14 and TRBJ2-3, with D perhaps matching TRBD2 (6 bases). This CDR3 is 12 amino acids long. The germline CDR1 and CDR2 sequences are SGHDN and FVKESK. CDR3 in amino acids: CASASASYTEYF. The CDR3 region has the DNA TGTGCCAGCGCTAGCGCCAGTTATACGGAGTATTTT.

This clonotype was detected many times. V gene TRBV7-6 combines with J gene TRBJ2-3; a weak D match, TRBD2 (5 bases). The CDR3 is 16 amino acids. V was clipped by 4 bases and J by 2 bases, with 16 bases between them. CDR1 and CDR2 from the germline V gene are SGHVS and FNYEAQ. CDR3 nucleotide sequence: TGTGCCAGCAGCTCTCGACTACTGCCCCCCACAGATACGCAGTATTTT. Protein: CASSSRLLPPTDTQYF.

The table lists this clonotype with many counts. The chain is built from TRBV7-3 and TRBJ2-2; D is ambiguous. Looked up from germline, CDR1 is SGHTA and CDR2 is FQGTGA. The V end lost 4 bases, the J end lost 4 bases, and 10 bases lay between the germline ends. This CDR3 has 14 residues. This CDR3 reads CASSYGLTTGELFF. CDR3 in DNA: TGTGCCAGCAGCTACGGCCTGACCACCGGGGAGCTGTTTTTT.

By sample fraction, this clonotype is medium-sized (0.01 to 0.1%). The rearrangement links TRBV19 to TRBJ2-1, with D perhaps being TRBD1 or TRBD2 (5 bases each). The V end lost 3 bases, the J end lost 5 bases, and 11 bases lay between the germline ends. Germline V gene data show CDR1 as LNHDA and CDR2 as SQIVND (reference sequence). CDR3 size: 14 residues. CDR3 region: CASSIIGTDNEQFF. As DNA, the CDR3 is TGTGCCAGTAGTATCATCGGGACGGACAATGAGCAGTTCTTC. The full variable domain, with the rest looked up from reference TRBV19 and TRBJ2-1, is DGGITQSPKYLFRKEGQNVTLSCEQNLNHDAMYWYRQDPGQGLRLIYYSQIVNDFQKGDIAEGYSVSREKKESFPLTVTSAQKNPTAFYLCASSIIGTDNEQFFGPGTRLTVL.

This clonotype counts as medium-sized (0.01 to 0.1%). The chain uses TRBV12-3 or TRBV12-4 and TRBJ2-3, with D perhaps TRBD1 (5 bases). Trimming removed 1 base from V and 0 bases from J, with 5 bases in between. CDR3 size: 14 residues. The CDR3: CASSLGGSTDTQYF. CDR3 sequence (DNA): TGTGCCAGCAGTTTAGGGGGCAGCACAGATACGCAGTATTTT.

This clonotype was seen ten or more times. J is TRBJ2-7 and V is TRBV20-1; 8 positions match TRBD1. Trimming at V came to 2 bases and at J to 6 bases, leaving 9 bases not matched to a gene. The CDR3 totals 14 residues. Per germline, CDR1 DFQATT and CDR2 SNEGSKA (reference sequence). DNA of the CDR3: TGCAGTGCTAGAAGCCGGGACAGGTTCCCCGAGCAGTACTTC. Translating it yields CSARSRDRFPEQYF.

The sample holds many counts of this clonotype. The chain links TRBV7-2 to TRBJ2-5, with unresolved D. The CDR3 sequence is 15 residues long. The V end lost 0 bases, the J end lost 4 bases, and 12 bases lay between the germline ends. Germline-derived CDR1 and CDR2 are SGHTA and FQGNSA. The CDR3 loop is CASSLARPVPETQYF. The CDR3 region has the DNA TGTGCCAGCAGCTTAGCCCGCCCAGTCCCAGAGACCCAGTACTTC.

The CDR3 coding sequence is TGTGCCAGCAGCTTATGGGGGGAAAACGAGCAGTACTTC. Amino acid sequence: CASSLWGENEQYF. V gene TRBV7-2 combines with J gene TRBJ2-7, with D possibly being TRBD2 (6 bases). V was shortened by 2 bases and J by 5 bases, with 10 bases between the two germline ends. CDR1 is SGHTA, CDR2 FQGNSA, per germline. The CDR3 runs to 13 residues.

At least ten counts were recorded for this clonotype. The chain employs TRBV2 and TRBJ1-2; 9 bases map to TRBD1. Germline CDR1 reads SNHLY; CDR2 reads FYNNEI. The V and J ends lost 6 bases and 4 bases, in that order; junction bases with no gene match: 6. The CDR3 is made up of 14 amino acids. The CDR3 DNA is TGTGCCAGCAGATTGACAGGGGGGAGCTATGGCTACACCTTC. Translated: CASRLTGGSYGYTF. The full variable domain, its missing parts supplied by reference TRBV2 and TRBJ1-2, is EPEVTQTPSHQVTQMGQEVILRCVPISNHLYFYWYRQILGQKVEFLVSFYNNEISEKSEIFDDQFSVERPDGSNFTLKIRSTKLEDSAMYFCASRLTGGSYGYTFGSGTRLTVV.

This clonotype was found many times. V and J are TRBV6-6 and TRBJ2-2; TRBD2 matches 11 bases. The length of the CDR3 is 14 residues. Germline V CDR1 and CDR2: MNHNY, SVGAGI (reference sequence). V shed 10 bases, J shed 6 bases, and the junction held 7 bases outside the gene matches. In DNA form, the CDR3 reads TGTGCCACCGTAGCGGGGGGGCGGTCCGGGGAGCTGTTTTTT. Its protein product is CATVAGGRSGELFF.

This clonotype has ten or more counts. J is TRBJ2-3 and V is TRBV7-7, with TRBD2 as a possible D gene (5 bases). Germline lookup yields CDR1 SSHAT and CDR2 FNYEAQ (reference sequence). This CDR3 is 13 amino acids long. The germline V and J ends were trimmed by 5 bases and 1 base, with 7 bases remaining between them. The CDR3 sequence is CASSISGTDTQYF. For the CDR3, the DNA is TGTGCCAGCAGCATTAGCGGCACAGATACGCAGTATTTT. The entire variable domain, with the rest obtained from reference TRBV7-7 and TRBJ2-3, is as follows: GAGVSQSPRYKVTKRGQDVTLRCDPISSHATLYWYQQALGQGPEFLTYFNYEAQPDKSGLPSDRFSAERPEGSISTLTIQRTEQRDSAMYRCASSISGTDTQYFGPGTRLTVL.

This clonotype has at least ten counts. The chain joins TRBV14 to TRBJ1-2; 7 nucleotides agree with TRBD1. The V gene's germline CDR1 is SGHDN and CDR2 FVKESK. CDR3 size: 15 residues. V shed 2 bases, J shed 7 bases, and the junction held 10 bases outside the gene matches. CDR3 sequence (DNA): TGTGCCAGCAGCCAATCCTCGACAGGGAAGGGTGGCTACACCTTC. Amino acids: CASSQSSTGKGGYTF.

In this sample, this clonotype turned up many times. The CDR3 sequence is CASSDRSGGIDEQFF. CDR3 in DNA: TGTGCCAGCAGTGATCGTAGCGGGGGGATTGATGAGCAGTTCTTC. The V gene is TRBV25-1, the J gene TRBJ2-1; 10 nucleotides agree with TRBD2. The CDR3 consists of 15 residues. Germline trimming cut 3 bases from V and 8 bases from J; bases unmatched to any gene: 7. CDR1 and CDR2 from the germline V gene are MGHDK and SYGVNS.

Many counts were recorded for this clonotype. The V call is TRBV2, the J call TRBJ1-1, with D tentatively TRBD1 (6 bases). This CDR3 is built from 14 residues. Deletions cut 7 bases from V and 1 base from J, with 13 bases between. Germline CDR1 SNHLY, CDR2 FYNNEI. The CDR3 DNA reads as TGTGCCAGCACCTGGGGCAGGGGGAACACTGAAGCTTTCTTT. This codes for CASTWGRGNTEAFF.

This clonotype appeared many times. This rearrangement joins TRBV19 to TRBJ1-5; the D is unclear. This CDR3 has 15 residues. Germline loops: CDR1 LNHDA, CDR2 SQIVND (reference sequence). V was shortened by 2 bases and J by 2 bases, with 10 bases between the two germline ends. The CDR3 DNA reads as TGTGCCAGTAGTATAACAGCCTACGGCAATCAGCCCCAGCATTTT. Protein sequence: CASSITAYGNQPQHF.

On this clonotype itself: This may be a read error, as it is one base from a much larger clone. The chain links TRBV18 to TRBJ2-5; perhaps TRBD2 as D (7 bases). Looked up from germline, CDR1 is KGHSH and CDR2 is LQKENI. V lost 9 bases and J lost 2, with 16 bases in between. The CDR3 covers 14 residues. As DNA, the CDR3 is TGTGCCAGTCGACGGGGGGCGGGACAAGAGACCCAGTACTTC. Its translation: CASRRGAGQETQYF. Filled out from reference TRBV18 and TRBJ2-5, the complete variable domain reads NAGVMQNPRHLVRRRGQEARLRCSPMKGHSHVYWYRQLPEEGLKFMVYLQKENIIDESGMPKERFSAEFPKEGPSILRIQQVVRGDSAAYFCASRRGAGQETQYFGPGTRLLVL.

This clonotype was counted ten times or more. This sequence joins TRBV14 and TRBJ2-2; the D is unclear. Trimming shortened V by 4 bases and J by 1 base, and 10 bases separated the two germline ends. Germline assignment: CDR1 SGHDN and CDR2 FVKESK. CDR3 length: 15 amino acids. CDR3 region: CASSPWDLNTGELFF. The DNA of the CDR3 is TGTGCCAGCAGCCCTTGGGATTTGAACACCGGGGAGCTGTTTTTT.

This clonotype was detected many times. CDR3 region: CASSVGPLGTGELFF. Here the CDR3 DNA reads TGTGCCAGCAGTGTAGGTCCCCTGGGCACCGGGGAGCTGTTTTTT. The chain links TRBV2 to TRBJ2-2; no reliable D call. With 4 bases removed from V and 4 bases from J, the gap between germline ends came to 13 bases. This CDR3 contains 15 residues. Germline assignment: CDR1 SNHLY and CDR2 FYNNEI.

This clonotype was observed many times. The genes are TRBV29-1 and TRBJ2-7; D is possibly TRBD1 (6 bases). This CDR3 comprises 12 residues. The germline CDR1 and CDR2 sequences are SQVTM and ANQGSEA. The V and J ends lost 6 bases and 3 bases respectively, with 12 bases between them. CDR3 loop: CSVVRDNYEQYF. In DNA, the CDR3 is TGCAGCGTAGTCCGGGACAACTACGAGCAGTACTTC.

This clonotype came up many times. The V gene is TRBV7-6, the J gene TRBJ2-5, with 7 bases lining up with TRBD1. The CDR3 runs 14 residues. J was trimmed by 0 bases and V by 4 bases; bases with no gene match: 2. Germline V CDR1 and CDR2: SGHVS, FNYEAQ. The CDR3 spells CASSSDRDQETQYF. The CDR3 DNA is TGTGCCAGCAGCTCCGACAGGGACCAAGAGACCCAGTACTTC.

This clonotype occurred many times. This chain uses TRBV24-1 with TRBJ1-2; D ambiguous. The V end lost 1 base, the J end lost 4 bases, and 6 bases lay between the germline ends. The CDR3 consists of 13 residues. CDR1 is KGHDR, CDR2 SFDVKD, per germline. This CDR3 is CATSDLNGYGYTF. CDR3 in DNA: TGTGCCACCAGTGATTTAAACGGCTATGGCTACACCTTC.